The rows below give T cell receptor beta chains drawn from one sample of a study of regulatory T cells in long-lasting Graves disease. Each CDR3 protein gets one entry after TCRdb re-called the multiplex PCR reads with MiXCR. This sample has a few hundred thousand distinct CDR3 sequences; about 17% occur once, and the top ten carry about 25%. These records were also assigned to another study, of T cells in Graves' hyperthyroidism and ophthalmopathy.

The sequences come from peripheral blood mononuclear cells (PBMCs), collected at new diagnosis, from a patient treated with antithyroid drugs. These receptors were taken from a woman aged 18-29 years with Graves disease. The CDR3 runs from the conserved cysteine through the conserved F or W. The D gene is left open where the match is weak. Clone size is given for some rows only: seen once, a few or many times, or a class if the clone is expanded.

CDR3aa: CASSPNPGTAGGTQYF
CDR3nt: TGTGCCAGCTCACCAAATCCCGGGACAGCCGGAGGGACCCAGTACTTC
abundance: .
v_gene: TRBV18
j_gene: TRBJ2-5
d_gene: TRBD1

CDR3aa: CASSLALGQGVNYGYTF
CDR3nt: TGTGCCAGCAGCTTAGCGTTAGGTCAGGGGGTTAACTATGGCTACACCTTC
abundance: many
v_gene: TRBV7-2
j_gene: TRBJ1-2
d_gene: TRBD1

CDR3aa: CASSHVGSGDYNEQFF
CDR3nt: TGTGCCAGCAGCCACGTGGGTAGCGGGGATTACAATGAGCAGTTCTTC
abundance: few
v_gene: TRBV6-4
j_gene: TRBJ2-1
d_gene: TRBD2

CDR3aa: CASSPNRGNNEQFF
CDR3nt: TGTGCCAGCAGCCCGAACAGGGGAAACAATGAGCAGTTCTTC
abundance: once
v_gene: TRBV7-2
j_gene: TRBJ2-1
d_gene: TRBD1

CDR3aa: CASIKRRGRVHGYTF
CDR3nt: TGTGCCAGCATCAAGAGGAGGGGGAGGGTTCATGGCTACACCTTC
abundance: few
v_gene: TRBV6-1
j_gene: TRBJ1-2
d_gene: .

CDR3aa: CSARDRRAYNEQFF
CDR3nt: TGCAGTGCTAGAGATAGAAGGGCCTACAATGAGCAGTTCTTC
abundance: many
v_gene: TRBV20-1
j_gene: TRBJ2-1
d_gene: .

CDR3aa: CSVGGLAGSNEQFF
CDR3nt: TGCAGCGTTGGTGGACTAGCGGGTAGCAATGAGCAGTTCTTC
abundance: many
v_gene: TRBV29-1
j_gene: TRBJ2-1
d_gene: TRBD2

CDR3aa: CASSFLEVTTRPLYGYTF
CDR3nt: TGTGCCAGCAGTTTTTTGGAGGTTACAACCCGGCCTCTCTATGGCTACACCTTC
abundance: many
v_gene: TRBV12-3/TRBV12-4
j_gene: TRBJ1-2
d_gene: .

CDR3aa: CASSQTGGSTDTQYF
CDR3nt: TGTGCCAGCAGCCAGACAGGGGGGAGCACAGATACGCAGTATTTT
abundance: many
v_gene: TRBV12-3/TRBV12-4
j_gene: TRBJ2-3
d_gene: TRBD1

CDR3aa: CASSTPQGAVQYF
CDR3nt: TGTGCCAGCAGCACACCACAGGGGGCAGTGCAGTACTTC
abundance: few
v_gene: TRBV7-9
j_gene: TRBJ2-7
d_gene: TRBD1

CDR3aa: CASREQGHEQYF
CDR3nt: TGTGCCAGCAGAGAGCAGGGCCACGAGCAGTACTTC
abundance: .
v_gene: TRBV28
j_gene: TRBJ2-7
d_gene: .

CDR3aa: CASSYQGSSGNTIYF
CDR3nt: TGTGCCAGCAGCTACCAGGGGTCCTCTGGAAACACCATATATTTT
abundance: .
v_gene: TRBV13
j_gene: TRBJ1-3
d_gene: .

CDR3aa: CASSWGTGLQPQHF
CDR3nt: TGCGCCAGCAGCTGGGGGACAGGTTTACAGCCCCAGCATTTT
abundance: .
v_gene: TRBV5-1
j_gene: TRBJ1-5
d_gene: TRBD1

CDR3aa: CSATTDSGSSTDTQYF
CDR3nt: TGCAGTGCTACCACAGATAGCGGGAGTTCCACAGATACGCAGTATTTT
abundance: .
v_gene: TRBV20-1
j_gene: TRBJ2-3
d_gene: TRBD2

CDR3aa: CASSPGTPKRAFF
CDR3nt: TGTGCCAGCAGTCCCGGGACACCCAAGAGGGCTTTCTTT
abundance: many
v_gene: TRBV12-3/TRBV12-4
j_gene: TRBJ1-1
d_gene: .

CDR3aa: CASSPRSSGLYNEQFF
CDR3nt: TGTGCCAGCTCACCCCGGAGTAGCGGTTTGTACAATGAGCAGTTCTTC
abundance: .
v_gene: TRBV18
j_gene: TRBJ2-1
d_gene: .

CDR3aa: CASTLRSGMNTEAFF
CDR3nt: TGTGCCAGCACCCTACGGTCGGGAATGAACACTGAAGCTTTCTTT
abundance: many
v_gene: TRBV12-3/TRBV12-4
j_gene: TRBJ1-1
d_gene: .

CDR3aa: CASSFGGAQETQYF
CDR3nt: TGTGCCAGCAGCTTCGGGGGGGCCCAAGAGACCCAGTACTTC
abundance: few
v_gene: TRBV7-2
j_gene: TRBJ2-5
d_gene: TRBD2

CDR3aa: CAWSVYSGNSVGELFF
CDR3nt: TGTGCCTGGAGTGTTTATTCGGGCAACTCGGTCGGGGAGCTGTTTTTT
abundance: many
v_gene: TRBV30
j_gene: TRBJ2-2
d_gene: .

CDR3aa: CASSPLGHENTEAFF
CDR3nt: TGTGCCAGCTCCCCCCTAGGGCACGAGAACACTGAAGCTTTCTTT
abundance: many
v_gene: TRBV18
j_gene: TRBJ1-1
d_gene: .

CDR3aa: CASSPVGNTEAFF
CDR3nt: TGCGCCAGCTCCCCGGTGGGAAACACTGAAGCTTTCTTT
abundance: few
v_gene: TRBV4-1
j_gene: TRBJ1-1
d_gene: .

CDR3aa: CSAGYQETQYF
CDR3nt: TGCAGTGCTGGGTACCAAGAGACCCAGTACTTC
abundance: many
v_gene: TRBV20-1
j_gene: TRBJ2-5
d_gene: .

CDR3aa: CASSLIPLGYEQYF
CDR3nt: TGTGCCAGCAGCTTAATCCCACTAGGATACGAGCAGTACTTC
abundance: many
v_gene: TRBV7-2
j_gene: TRBJ2-7
d_gene: .

CDR3aa: CASSLRVVATDTQYF
CDR3nt: TGTGCCAGCAGCTTAAGGGTGGTTGCCACAGATACGCAGTATTTT
abundance: few
v_gene: TRBV13
j_gene: TRBJ2-3
d_gene: .

CDR3aa: CASSYGIGGRETQYF
CDR3nt: TGTGCCAGCAGTTATGGAATTGGGGGTCGGGAGACCCAGTACTTC
abundance: few
v_gene: TRBV6-2/TRBV6-3
j_gene: TRBJ2-5
d_gene: .

CDR3aa: CASSQLAAYEQYF
CDR3nt: TGTGCCAGCAGCCAATTAGCGGCCTACGAGCAGTACTTC
abundance: many
v_gene: TRBV3-1
j_gene: TRBJ2-7
d_gene: .

CDR3aa: CASIWVKIPYEQYF
CDR3nt: TGTGCCAGTATATGGGTAAAAATCCCCTACGAGCAGTACTTC
abundance: .
v_gene: TRBV3-1
j_gene: TRBJ2-7
d_gene: .

CDR3aa: CSARGWGRSSGKTDTQYF
CDR3nt: TGCAGTGCTAGAGGGTGGGGGAGGTCTAGCGGGAAAACAGATACGCAGTATTTT
abundance: .
v_gene: TRBV20-1
j_gene: TRBJ2-3
d_gene: TRBD2

CDR3aa: CASSFQGEPNYGYTF
CDR3nt: TGCGCCAGCAGCTTCCAGGGTGAACCTAACTATGGCTACACCTTC
abundance: many
v_gene: TRBV5-1
j_gene: TRBJ1-2
d_gene: .

CDR3aa: CASSDAGVGNEQFF
CDR3nt: TGTGCCAGCAGTGACGCGGGAGTGGGCAATGAGCAGTTCTTC
abundance: many
v_gene: TRBV12-3/TRBV12-4
j_gene: TRBJ2-1
d_gene: TRBD2

CDR3aa: CSATPVVEQFF
CDR3nt: TGCAGTGCTACTCCGGTGGTTGAGCAGTTCTTC
abundance: many
v_gene: TRBV20-1
j_gene: TRBJ2-1
d_gene: .

CDR3aa: CSARDSLGLHYNEQFF
CDR3nt: TGCAGTGCTAGAGATAGTCTCGGACTCCACTACAATGAGCAGTTCTTC
abundance: many
v_gene: TRBV20-1
j_gene: TRBJ2-1
d_gene: .

CDR3aa: CASSPLLQYSGNTVYF
CDR3nt: TGTGCCAGCAGCCCCCTACTGCAATACTCTGGAAACACCGTATATTTT
abundance: .
v_gene: TRBV3-1
j_gene: TRBJ1-3
d_gene: .

CDR3aa: CASSQGRLQFF
CDR3nt: TGTGCCAGCAGCCAAGGGAGATTACAGTTCTTC
abundance: .
v_gene: TRBV14
j_gene: TRBJ2-1
d_gene: .

CDR3aa: CASTTTGTGNTGELFF
CDR3nt: TGTGCCAGCACTACTACCGGGACAGGGAACACCGGGGAGCTGTTTTTT
abundance: .
v_gene: TRBV6-1
j_gene: TRBJ2-2
d_gene: TRBD1

CDR3aa: CSVLAEGGELFF
CDR3nt: TGCAGCGTGCTAGCGGAAGGCGGGGAGCTGTTTTTT
abundance: many
v_gene: TRBV29-1
j_gene: TRBJ2-2
d_gene: TRBD2

CDR3aa: CSATIGLDISEQYF
CDR3nt: TGCAGTGCCACCATCGGACTAGATATCTCCGAGCAGTACTTC
abundance: many
v_gene: TRBV20-1
j_gene: TRBJ2-7
d_gene: TRBD2

CDR3aa: CASSLVQGAREQYF
CDR3nt: TGTGCCAGCAGCTTAGTCCAGGGGGCAAGGGAGCAGTACTTC
abundance: few
v_gene: TRBV7-9
j_gene: TRBJ2-7
d_gene: TRBD1

CDR3aa: CSVGVRGMRLHEQYF
CDR3nt: TGCAGCGTTGGGGTAAGGGGAATGAGGTTGCACGAGCAGTACTTC
abundance: .
v_gene: TRBV29-1
j_gene: TRBJ2-7
d_gene: .

CDR3aa: CASSFGGRASIQYF
CDR3nt: TGTGCCAGCAGTTTTGGGGGGAGGGCCTCGATTCAGTACTTC
abundance: few
v_gene: TRBV12-3/TRBV12-4
j_gene: TRBJ2-4
d_gene: TRBD2

CDR3aa: CASSTLAGGPGNEQFF
CDR3nt: TGTGCCAGTAGCACCCTAGCGGGAGGGCCTGGCAATGAGCAGTTCTTC
abundance: .
v_gene: TRBV19
j_gene: TRBJ2-1
d_gene: TRBD2